This T cell receptor beta chain was captured by sequencing in a study of shared clonotypes between healthy human individuals (dated by TCRdb to 2020 to 2022). For the wider study: The cohort included a few men and two women between 18 and 49 years of age. To estimate repertoire size and how much clonotype sharing occurs between individuals, the study deeply sequenced the blood TCR repertoires of roughly 5 healthy adults. Libraries were prepared and TCR repertoires were sequenced by different laboratories using diverse techniques, in order to increase sequencing depth and limit assay-specific biases. For each donor, CD4 naive and CD4 memory were each given three plates, CD8 naive was given two plates, and CD8 memory was given one plate. Each donor's leukapheresis produced roughly between roughly 0.85 and 10 billion PBMCs.

As regards this clone: The target of this receptor is not known. No base-level quality is on record; no much larger clone is a single base apart.

The donors were healthy, HIV-negative adults who had no recently reported acute infections or vaccinations. Only Caucasian adults living in Nashville, Tennessee, USA were represented among the donors. Magnetic negative selection was used to enrich CD4+ T cells, after which naive cells were positively selected on CD45RA and the negative fraction became the memory subset. Blood was obtained by leukapheresis, after which PBMCs were separated by Ficoll-Histopaque density gradient centrifugation and cryopreserved in liquid nitrogen vapor phase. Analytical flow cytometry was used to check the purity and quantity of each magnetically sorted T cell population. Genomic DNA was isolated from each sorted fraction and quantified by UV absorbance on a Nanodrop 2000c. Overall results and qualifications from the work: Larger estimated clonotype richness was generally found for naive subsets than for memory subsets. Pairwise subsampling indicated that sequencing depth was expected to affect the degree of clonotype sharing among donors. Incomplete sequencing was indicated by rarefaction of sorted-subset datasets, despite the large sequencing depth. Only blood was sampled, and tissue TCR repertoires likely differ from those in blood. The small number of donors limited the genetic and exposure-history diversity represented. Higher generation probabilities were observed for clonotypes shared by all four sorted-subset donors than for non-shared clonotypes. Across four donors, approximately 5% of naive CD4, approximately 3.5% of naive CD8, 2.3% of memory CD4, and about 0.44% of memory CD8 clonotypes were shared.

Using the deep immunoSEQ assay, multiplex PCR amplified TCR CDR3 regions from genomic DNA. Extracted genomic DNA from each cell subset was distributed evenly across all wells of several immunoSEQ 96-well plates, and each plate was treated as a replicate. Each replicate PCR for sorted subsets received 200 ng genomic DNA, equal to tens of thousands of T cell genomes. Purified libraries were measured with a Qubit 3.0 fluorometer, size-checked on a Bioanalyzer 2100, and measured again with the KAPA Library Quantification kit. Every immunoSEQ 96-well plate was sequenced on a dedicated single-read 150-cycle Illumina NextSeq 550 flow cell. The authors' pipeline ran thus. Because only junctional sequences without quality scores were contained in the immunoSEQ output, filtering matching that applied to full-length reads could not be performed. Sequences were annotated with PyIR, a Python wrapper for IgBLAST v1.9, and V/J genes and CDR3 were assigned using IMGT germline references. Reads with weak V/J assignments (E-value above 1e-6), missing CDR3, stop codons, out-of-frame junctions, or ambiguous translated residues were removed. V3J clonotypes were defined as sequences sharing an identical inferred V gene, J gene, and CDR3 amino acid sequence. Percentage overlap between repertoires was calculated by dividing the number of shared unique clonotypes by the size of the smaller repertoire. Richness of each repertoire was evaluated using RTK rarefaction, the Chao1 estimator, and Recon v2.1 estimates of unobserved clonotypes. Generation probabilities for all TCRbeta clonotypes obtained by the gDNA method from a handful of donors were computed using OLGA. Held by TCRdb, this immuneACCESS table contains in-frame sequences only and omits some clones. Under half of the omission traces to an unresolved V gene where checked; the cause of the rest is unknown. Clone size and V and J calls were adopted from that table, with D and trimming inferred from the DNA. In this sample the table shows approximately 1.5 million clones, approximately 98% of which occur a single time. The ten top clones hold about 0.4% of the sample.

The receptor comes from a man aged 25-45 years in good health. The sample comprised naive CD4+ T cells sorted from blood. What this sample's cell subset or site label stands for: CD45RA+ positively selected.

Here is the DNA: TGTGCCAGCTCACCAATAGCGGGAGATACCTACGAGCAGTACTTC. Its coded protein is CASSPIAGDTYEQYF. The rearranged chain carries TRBV18 and TRBJ2-7; 9 bases in the junction line up with TRBD2. The germline V gene supplies CDR1 KGHSH and CDR2 LQKENI. Trimmed from V: 2 bases; trimmed from J: 2 bases; junction bases lacking a gene match: 4. Its CDR3 holds 15 amino acids, cysteine through phenylalanine. CDR3 DNA only is kept here, 45 bases in frame from base 1.